The clone carrying this T cell receptor beta chain was detected ten times or more. Germline-derived CDR1 and CDR2 are SGHKS and YYEKEE (reference sequence). CDR3 length: 12 amino acids. V lost 0 bases and J 5 bases, leaving 4 bases between the germline ends. This record belongs to a study of HIV-infected patients and healthy controls. Study-level information: Total CDR3 counts per chain did not differ significantly between patients and controls.

Antiretroviral therapy had run roughly three months, about 14 weeks, before follow-up blood collection. The repertoire came from unfractionated whole blood and reflected all unsorted peripheral T cells. Reverse transcription used 450 to 650 ng RNA and constant-region primers for alpha and beta. Each of the alpha and beta chains got its own library through chain-specific third strand synthesis with indices. TCRdb fed the 5' RACE reads into MiXCR, producing one record per CDR3 protein. The sample holds over 5,500 distinct CDR3 sequences, 6.5% to 7.5% seen once. The sample consisted of blood, taken during antiretroviral therapy. This TCR was recovered from an adult with HIV infection. The chain uses TRBV5-5 and TRBJ2-3; D uncertain. The CDR3 here is CASSLGLDTQYF. CDR3 nucleotides: TGTGCCAGCAGCTTGGGGTTAGATACGCAGTATTTT.